This TCR beta chain derives from a study of blood T cell repertoires in COVID-19. About the study: The origin of the acute and convalescent COVID-19 samples was the United States, Italy and Spain. Nucleic acid was either cDNA or gDNA, and it came from T cells, B-cell-depleted T cells, or PBMCs.

The CDR3 sequence is 13 residues long. V was trimmed by 8 bases and J by 1 base, leaving 8 bases between them. Germline V gives CDR1 MNHEY, CDR2 SVGAGI. This clone occurred once. Authors' analysis steps: Estimates of nucleated cell counts were drawn from the amplification of reference gene primers. Sequencing used immunoSEQ multiplex PCR; TCRdb keeps in-frame clones, though not all of them. The V and J calls and clone size are taken from that table; D and trimming were inferred from the DNA. Of about 76,000 clones listed, around 91% were seen once; the top ten hold roughly 6.1%. Sample: peripheral blood. The rearrangement joins TRBV6-5 to TRBJ2-2; D gene uncertain. The sequence derives from a human donor in a cohort sampled during active COVID-19. The CDR3 sequence: CASDTWNTGELFF. The CDR3 nucleotides read TGTGCCAGCGATACTTGGAACACCGGGGAGCTGTTTTTT.